This TCR beta chain is from a study of graft-versus-host responses after intestinal transplantation. Turning to the study itself: Among the recipients, transplants were multivisceral, liver-intestinal, or isolated intestinal. Study-wide findings and caveats: GvH clones surfaced in recipient marrow, some emerging earlier in ileum or blood. An association linked early post-transplant HvG declines with peak circulating GvH clone levels.

For this clone: Its specificity is not known.

This CDR3 has 16 residues. The junction had 9 bases not matched to a gene; V was cut back by 4 bases and J by 3 bases. Germline lookup yields CDR1 SGDLS and CDR2 YYNGEE. Profiled with immunoSEQ multiplex PCR; TCRdb holds only in-frame clones, not every one. The table includes some 45,000 clones, roughly 90% detected once. The clonotype originates from a human patient who received an intestinal transplant, so some T cells may come from the graft donor. The J gene is TRBJ1-5, the V gene TRBV9; 8 nucleotides agree with TRBD1. The material sequenced was PBMCs, taken 524 days after transplant. Written as DNA, the CDR3 is TGTGCCAGCAGCCCTCCGCAGGGGGCCCCCAATCAGCCCCAGCATTTT. Protein sequence: CASSPPQGAPNQPQHF.